What follows are 5 T cell receptor beta chains derived from one specimen sequenced in a study of T-cell memory formation after mild COVID-19. TCRdb reanalysed the 5' RACE reads using MiXCR and keeps one entry per CDR3 protein. This table holds a few hundred thousand distinct CDR3 sequences, around a tenth found once. The source material was PBMCs or a T cell subset sorted from them (not recorded which). The receptors shown here come from a man aged 18 to 30 who had mild COVID-19 (a few samples of this study predate the infection). Cell type and time point are not known.

This clonotype came up a few times. The rearrangement uses TRBV12-3 or TRBV12-4 and TRBJ1-1; D call uncertain. Trimming cost V 1 base and J 0 bases, with 6 bases left between them. The CDR3 is made up of 14 amino acids. The CDR3 coding sequence is TGTGCCAGCAGTTTAGGGAACTTGAACACTGAAGCTTTCTTT. Residues: CASSLGNLNTEAFF.

V and J are TRBV12-3 or TRBV12-4 and TRBJ2-7; the match to TRBD2 covers 13 bases. The CDR3 has 15 amino acids. With 7 bases clipped from V and 4 bases from J, the junction kept 7 bases outside the gene matches. CDR3 DNA sequence: TGTGCCAGCACACAAACTAGCGGGGGGGAATACGAGCAGTACTTC. Encoded protein: CASTQTSGGEYEQYF.

The chain combines TRBV7-3 with TRBJ2-1; 8 bases map to TRBD2. J gave up 5 bases and V 3 bases, and 6 bases lay outside the gene matches. This CDR3 has 15 amino acids. Germline CDR1 reads SGHTA; CDR2 reads FQGTGA. The CDR3, as DNA: TGTGCCAGCAGCTTGATCGGGGGGGCCCACAATGAGCAGTTCTTC. Protein sequence: CASSLIGGAHNEQFF.

This clonotype was counted between two and nine times. The chain couples TRBV5-5 to TRBJ1-5; tentative D call: TRBD1 (5 bases). The CDR3 extends over 13 amino acids. V was pared by 3 bases and J by 4 bases, with 8 bases between. Looked up from germline, CDR1 is SGHKS and CDR2 is YYEKEE (reference sequence). The CDR3 region has the DNA TGTGCCAGCAGCTCGGGGCAAAATCAGCCCCAGCATTTT. Amino acids: CASSSGQNQPQHF.

The rearrangement joins TRBV20-1 to TRBJ2-5; TRBD2 aligns across 11 bases. This CDR3 has 17 amino acids. V dropped 6 bases and J dropped 2; count of bases not matched to a gene: 14. CDR1 and CDR2 from the germline V gene are DFQATT and SNEGSKA (reference sequence). In DNA form, the CDR3 reads TGCAGTGCGAGCCTCGAACCGACTAGCGGGGAACAAGAGACCCAGTACTTC. This encodes CSASLEPTSGEQETQYF.